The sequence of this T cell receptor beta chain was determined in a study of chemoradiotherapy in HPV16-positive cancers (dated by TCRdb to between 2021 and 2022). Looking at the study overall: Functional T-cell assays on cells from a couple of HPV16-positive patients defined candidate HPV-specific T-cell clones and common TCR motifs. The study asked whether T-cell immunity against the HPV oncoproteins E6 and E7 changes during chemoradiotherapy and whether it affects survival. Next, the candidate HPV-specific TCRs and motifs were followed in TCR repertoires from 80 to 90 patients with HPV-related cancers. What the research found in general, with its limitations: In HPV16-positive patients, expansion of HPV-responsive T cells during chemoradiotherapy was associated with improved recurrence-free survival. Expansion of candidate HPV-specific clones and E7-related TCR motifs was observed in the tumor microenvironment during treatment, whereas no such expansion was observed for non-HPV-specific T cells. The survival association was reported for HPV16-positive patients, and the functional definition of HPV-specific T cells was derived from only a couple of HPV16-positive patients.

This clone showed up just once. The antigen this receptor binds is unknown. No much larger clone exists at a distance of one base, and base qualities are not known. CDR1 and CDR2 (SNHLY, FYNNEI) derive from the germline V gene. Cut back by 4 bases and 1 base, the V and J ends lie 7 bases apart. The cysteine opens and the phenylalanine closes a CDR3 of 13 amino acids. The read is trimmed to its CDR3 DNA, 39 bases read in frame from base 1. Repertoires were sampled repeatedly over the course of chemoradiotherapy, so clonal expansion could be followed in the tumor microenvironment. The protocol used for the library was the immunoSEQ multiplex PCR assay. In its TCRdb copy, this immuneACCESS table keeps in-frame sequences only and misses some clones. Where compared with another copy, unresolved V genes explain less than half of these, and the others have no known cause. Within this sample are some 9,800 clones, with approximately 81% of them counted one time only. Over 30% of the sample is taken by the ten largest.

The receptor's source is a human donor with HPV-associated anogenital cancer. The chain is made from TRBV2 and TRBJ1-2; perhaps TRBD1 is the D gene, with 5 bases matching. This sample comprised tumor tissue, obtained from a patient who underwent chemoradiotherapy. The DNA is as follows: TGTGCCAGCAGTGGACAGATTAACTATGGCTACACCTTC. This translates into CASSGQINYGYTF.